This T cell receptor beta chain stems from a study of blood T cell repertoires in COVID-19. Study overall: From the United States, Italy and Spain came samples of acute and convalescent COVID-19.

Seattle researchers signed up patients amid active infection and tracked them longitudinally. In the original workflow: It was from reference gene primer amplification that nucleated cell counts were estimated. Sequenced by immunoSEQ multiplex PCR; TCRdb stores in-frame clones only, minus some. V and J calls and clone size are copied from that table; D and trimming were computed from the DNA. The sample carries roughly 180,000 clones, 85% to 95% recorded once. This clone was counted a single time. CDR1 and CDR2 (germline): MNHEY, SVGAGI. Trimming removed 5 bases from V and 5 bases from J, with 7 bases in between. There are 12 residues in the CDR3.

The chain has TRBV6-5 and TRBJ1-5, with a tentative D call TRBD1 (5 bases). Input material: peripheral blood. This TCR derives from a man younger than 40 with COVID-19, enrolled during active disease. CDR3 sequence reads: CASSTGDQPQHF. DNA for the CDR3: TGTGCCAGCAGTACGGGGGATCAGCCCCAGCATTTT.